Below, 2 T cell receptor beta chains from the same sample are listed, as sequenced in a study of cytomegalovirus exposure and HLA in healthy donors. Primers: 60 Vbeta forward and 13 Jbeta reverse. TCRdb keeps only in-frame clones here, not all; method: immunoSEQ multiplex PCR. The table shows about 160,000 clones, with 60% to 80% occurring only once. Sequencing used PBMCs. The receptors shown here come from a woman aged 50 to 60 in good health and CMV-seropositive.

V is TRBV27 and J is TRBJ2-7; tentatively, D is TRBD2 (5 bases). Per the germline V gene, CDR1 is MNHEY and CDR2 is SMNVEV (reference sequence). V shed 9 bases and J shed 0 bases, with 15 bases lying between them. The CDR3 has 14 amino acids. Here the CDR3 reads CASSGNPISYEQYF. The CDR3 bases are TGTGCCAGTTCCGGGAACCCGATCTCCTACGAGCAGTACTTC.

The chain couples TRBV5-4 to TRBJ2-1; TRBD2 matches at 8 bases. CDR3 size: 14 residues. With 7 bases clipped from V and 10 bases from J, the junction kept 13 bases outside the gene matches. The V gene's germline CDR1 is SGHNT and CDR2 YYREEE (reference sequence). CDR3 DNA: TGTGCCAGCGGGATTAGCGGGATCGGCTCGGAGCAGTTCTTC. It yields the protein CASGISGIGSEQFF.